This T cell receptor beta chain comes out of a study of Tregs in tolerant kidney transplant recipients. Sequencing used immunoSEQ multiplex PCR; TCRdb keeps in-frame clones, though not all of them. The table lists about 120,000 clones, roughly 92% of them singletons. The CDR3 runs to 17 residues. Germline V gives CDR1 GTSNPN, CDR2 SVGIG (reference sequence). The junction had 15 bases not matched to a gene; V was cut back by 3 bases and J by 3 bases. Sequencing input: CD4+ T cells from blood. The chain employs TRBV30 and TRBJ2-7, with 9 nucleotides matching TRBD1. The receptor comes from a human donor in good health. CDR3 in amino acids: CAWRRAPRQGGFYEQYF. The CDR3 nucleotides read TGTGCCTGGAGACGGGCTCCCCGACAGGGGGGTTTCTACGAGCAGTACTTC. Based on the CDR3 plus reference TRBV30 and TRBJ2-7, the full variable domain is SQTIHQWPATLVQPVGSPLSLECTVEGTSNPNLYWYRQAAGRGLQLLFYSVGIGQISSEVPQNLSASRPQDRQFILSSKKLLLSDSGFYLCAWRRAPRQGGFYEQYFGPGTRLTVT.